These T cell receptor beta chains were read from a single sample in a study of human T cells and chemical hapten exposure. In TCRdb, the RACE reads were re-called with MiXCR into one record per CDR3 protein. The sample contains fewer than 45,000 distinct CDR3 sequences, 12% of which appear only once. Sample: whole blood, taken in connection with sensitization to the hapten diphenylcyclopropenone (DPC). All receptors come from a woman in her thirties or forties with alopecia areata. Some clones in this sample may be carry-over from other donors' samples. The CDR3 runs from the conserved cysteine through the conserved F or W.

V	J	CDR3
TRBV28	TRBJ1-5	CASSPDRGNQPQHF
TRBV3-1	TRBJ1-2	CASSQAGLRGYTF
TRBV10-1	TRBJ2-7	CASSESTVRGQYF
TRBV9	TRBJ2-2	CASSVPDSYTGELFF
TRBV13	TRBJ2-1	CASSLGYNNEQFF
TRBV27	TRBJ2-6	CASSLGGTRRLGASGANVLTF
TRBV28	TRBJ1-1	CASSLRTGFLNTEAFF
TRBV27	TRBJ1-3	CASSLSIRGQPGNTIYF
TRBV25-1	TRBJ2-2	CASSEWGFTGELFF
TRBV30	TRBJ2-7	CAWGTGATYEQYF
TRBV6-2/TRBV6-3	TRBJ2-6	CASSRSSGANVLTF
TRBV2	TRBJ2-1	CASRIVEQFF
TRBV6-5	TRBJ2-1	CASRKLGTSGYNEQFF
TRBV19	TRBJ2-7	CASSAGTGNYEQYF
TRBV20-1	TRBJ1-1	CSAAPGGGTEAFF
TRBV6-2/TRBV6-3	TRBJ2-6	CASSYASWGSGANVLTF
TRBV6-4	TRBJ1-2	CASSWGPYGYTF
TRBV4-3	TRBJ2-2	CASSQEEGNTGELFF
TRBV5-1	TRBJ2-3	CASSQGLAGGTDTQYF
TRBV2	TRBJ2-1	CASPSVGDEQFF
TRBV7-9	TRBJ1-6	CASSLNDFRNSPLHF
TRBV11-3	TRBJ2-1	CASSLGFGGYNEQFF
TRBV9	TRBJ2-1	CASSVVGGRNEQFF
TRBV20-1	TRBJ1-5	CSARGQGDQPQHF
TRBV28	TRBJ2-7	CASSKFYEQYF
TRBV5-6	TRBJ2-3	CASSSGTGRADTQYF
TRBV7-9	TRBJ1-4	CASSPTTGGSEKLFF
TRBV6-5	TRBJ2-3	CASSYSRGLFPDTQYF
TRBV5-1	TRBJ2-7	CASTAGGPYEQYF
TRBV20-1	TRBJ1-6	CSARDPGAGGYSPLHF
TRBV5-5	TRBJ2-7	CASRTGGAYEQYF
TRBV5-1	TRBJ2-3	CASSPGTSGGTDTQYF
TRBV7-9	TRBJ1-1	CASTIFVNTEAFF
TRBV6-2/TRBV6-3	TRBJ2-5	CASRRSGAEETQYF
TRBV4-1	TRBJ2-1	CASSQGLAGPYNEQFF
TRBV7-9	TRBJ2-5	CASSLAAGTEETQCF
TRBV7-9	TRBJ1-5	CASSLRGGNQPQHF
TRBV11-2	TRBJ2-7	CASSLAPVGEQYF
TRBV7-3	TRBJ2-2	CASSRQGEAGELFF
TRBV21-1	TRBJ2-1	CASSKSTPFNVNEQFF
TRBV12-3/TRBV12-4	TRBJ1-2	CASSLGGVMRPGYTF